This T cell receptor (beta chain) appears in the sequencing data of a study of cytomegalovirus exposure and HLA in healthy donors. The study ran its PCR with 60 Vbeta and 13 Jbeta primers. Authors' processing steps: In a later analysis, roughly 10 million of 65 million to 90 million unique beta chains occurred in at least two donors. The data were produced by immunoSEQ multiplex PCR, yet TCRdb's version contains in-frame clones alone and is incomplete. V and J calls and clone size are given by that table; D and trimming were obtained from the DNA. Of about 86,000 clones detected, roughly 79% appear once; the ten largest clones hold nearly 6%. Germline V gives CDR1 SGHRS, CDR2 YFSETQ. Trimming took 4 bases from V and 6 from J, leaving 19 bases between them. There are 15 residues in the CDR3.

The sequence was collected from a female donor in good health and CMV-seronegative. The material sequenced was PBMCs. The V gene is TRBV5-1, the J gene TRBJ1-1; D may be TRBD1 (6 bases). The CDR3 spells CASSGGSRQASEAFF. For the CDR3, the DNA is TGCGCCAGCAGCGGGGGCTCGAGACAGGCGTCTGAAGCTTTCTTT.